This section outlines one T cell receptor beta chain sequence together with its context. As yet, its antigen is unknown. The ends lost 5 bases at V and 3 bases at J; junction bases unmatched: 10. The CDR3 sequence is 15 residues long. CDR1 SGHDT and CDR2 YYEEEE come from the germline V gene. The protocol was immunoSEQ multiplex PCR, while the TCRdb copy is restricted to in-frame clones and leaves out a portion. The table records about 120,000 clones, 92% of them present only once. These data are taken from a study of T cell responses to AZD1222 COVID-19 vaccine. The overall study: Pooled together were second doses at about 4 or about 12 weeks. The study, taken as a whole, reports: Two AZD1222 administrations were followed by greater Spike-specific TCR breadth and depth. Mostly white British, mostly female donors; authors suggested clonal diversity may be underestimated. Of spike-specific TCRs, nearly half reportedly target regions left unmutated in variants.

The clonotype was recovered from an adult in good health. The sample here was peripheral blood, taken on day 0 of AZD1222 vaccination. V and J are TRBV5-6 and TRBJ2-7; 8 nucleotides align to TRBD2. CDR3 in amino acids: CASSPGLATDYEQYF. In nucleotides, the CDR3 is TGTGCCAGCAGTCCCGGACTAGCTACAGACTACGAGCAGTACTTC.